This T cell receptor (beta chain) comes out of a study of somatic mutations in cytotoxic T cells in rheumatoid arthritis. Germline CDR1 and CDR2: MNHNS and SASEGT. V was shortened by 5 bases and J by 7 bases, with 14 bases between the two germline ends. This CDR3 spans 13 amino acids. Sequenced by immunoSEQ multiplex PCR; TCRdb stores in-frame clones only, minus some. The table shows approximately 5,800 clones, with around 80% occurring only once. The genes are TRBV6-1 and TRBJ2-5; D perhaps matches TRBD1 (6 bases). The sequencing input was CD8+ T cells sorted from blood. The receptor was isolated from an adult with rheumatoid arthritis. The CDR3: CASSRTGTGTQYF. The CDR3 DNA is TGTGCCAGCAGTCGCACAGGGACGGGGACCCAGTACTTC.